This T cell receptor beta chain was observed in a study of beta chain features in type 1 diabetes. Study-wide points: Moderate but significant shortening of TCRB CDR3s was recorded in all four CD4+ subsets from Type 1 diabetes patients. VDJ junctions from type 1 diabetes patients carried fewer insertions and larger deletions. It was among patients, rather than healthy donors, that naive, central memory and Treg TCRB repertoires appeared more similar.

CD45RO/CCR7/CD25/CD127/CD95/CD27 sorting isolated CD4+ naive, central memory, regulatory and stem cell-like memory cells. The germline CDR1 and CDR2 sequences are ENHRY and SYGVKD. The trim removed 9 bases at V and 4 bases at J, leaving 5 bases unmatched. The CDR3 extends over 13 amino acids. This clone was found a few times. Its antigen is not identified. The entirety of the isolated RNA underwent reverse transcription, so expressed TCRB transcripts were sequenced. The assay was immunoSEQ multiplex PCR, and TCRdb's table has in-frame clones only and misses some. The top ten clones hold 0.03% to 0.04% of a sample with about 660,000 clones, over 13% of them seen once.

The specimen was naive CD4+ T cells from blood. This chain connects TRBV10-3 to TRBJ2-7; 11 positions agree with TRBD1. This receptor was obtained from a man aged 18 to 35 with type 1 diabetes. The CDR3 region is CAIGQGASYEQYF. The CDR3 DNA is TGTGCCATAGGACAGGGGGCATCTTACGAGCAGTACTTC.